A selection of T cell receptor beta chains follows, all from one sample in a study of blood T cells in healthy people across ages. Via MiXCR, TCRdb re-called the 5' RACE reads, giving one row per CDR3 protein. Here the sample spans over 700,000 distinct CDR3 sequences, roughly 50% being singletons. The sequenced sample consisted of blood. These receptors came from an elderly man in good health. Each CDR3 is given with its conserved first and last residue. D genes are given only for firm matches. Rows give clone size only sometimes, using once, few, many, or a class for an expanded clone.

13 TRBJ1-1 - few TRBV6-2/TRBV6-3 TGTGCCAGCAGAGACCCAAGGAACACTGAAGCTTTCTTT CASRDPRNTEAFF
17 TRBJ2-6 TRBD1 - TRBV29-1 TGCAGCGTTGAAAGGGGGCAGGGGTTAGCTGGGGCCAACGTCCTGACTTTC CSVERGQGLAGANVLTF
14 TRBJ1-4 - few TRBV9 TGTGCCAGCAGCGCTTGGGAGGAGGATGAAAAACTGTTTTTT CASSAWEEDEKLFF
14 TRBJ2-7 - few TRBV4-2 TGTGCCAGCAGCCAAGGGGCAGCGGGCTACGAGCAGTACTTC CASSQGAAGYEQYF
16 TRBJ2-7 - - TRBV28 TGTGCCAGCAATTTTGGCACGGCAGTCGAGCTATACGAGCAGTACTTC CASNFGTAVELYEQYF
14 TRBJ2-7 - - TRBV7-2 TGTGTCAGCAGCTGGGACTGGGACTCCTACGAGCAGTACTTC CVSSWDWDSYEQYF
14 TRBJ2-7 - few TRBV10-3 TGTGCCATCAGTGTGGTCTCTCCCGAATACGAGCAGTACTTC CAISVVSPEYEQYF
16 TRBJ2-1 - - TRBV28 TGTGCCAGCAGGGGGATAAGGGAGAACTCCTACAATGAGCAGTTCTTC CASRGIRENSYNEQFF
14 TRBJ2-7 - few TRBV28 TGTGCCAGCAGTTCAACAGGGATTTCCTACGAGCAGTACTTC CASSSTGISYEQYF
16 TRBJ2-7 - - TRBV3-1 TGTGCCAGCAGTAAGGGACTCGGCAGGGCCTCCTACGAGCAGTACTTC CASSKGLGRASYEQYF
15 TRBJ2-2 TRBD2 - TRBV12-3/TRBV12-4 TGTGCCAGCAGCCAAGTGGGAGGGATATCCGGGGAGCTGTTTTTT CASSQVGGISGELFF
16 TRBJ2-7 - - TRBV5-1 TGCGCCAGCAGCTTAGGTGCGGGGTCAAGCACCTACGAGCAGTACTTC CASSLGAGSSTYEQYF
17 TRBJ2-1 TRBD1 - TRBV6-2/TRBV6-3 TGTGCCAGCAGTTACGTACTGGGGACAGGCGTTTCCAATGAGCAGTTCTTC CASSYVLGTGVSNEQFF
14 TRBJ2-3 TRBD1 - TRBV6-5 TGTGCCAGCAGGGCAGGGGGCCAGACAGATACGCAGTATTTT CASRAGGQTDTQYF
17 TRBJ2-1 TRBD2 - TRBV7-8 TGTGCCAGCAGCTTTGGACTAGCGGCAAGCTCCTACAATGAGCAGTTCTTC CASSFGLAASSYNEQFF
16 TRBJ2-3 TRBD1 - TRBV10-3 TGTGCCATCAGTGGGGACAGGGGTCTAAACACAGATACGCAGTATTTT CAISGDRGLNTDTQYF
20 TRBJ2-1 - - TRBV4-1 TGCGCCAGCAGCCAGAGATGGGACAGGGGGAGCGGGAGGGGATACAATGAGCAGTTCTTC CASSQRWDRGSGRGYNEQFF
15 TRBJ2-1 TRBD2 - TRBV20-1 TGCAGTGCTAGCGCCGGGACTAGCGTCAACAATGAGCAGTTCTTC CSASAGTSVNNEQFF
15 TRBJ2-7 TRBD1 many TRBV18 TGTGCCAGCTCACCACCAGGACAGGGCACCTACGAGCAGTACTTC CASSPPGQGTYEQYF
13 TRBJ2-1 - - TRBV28 TGTGCCAGCAGTTTAGTGGGACCGGCATCCCGGTTCTTC CASSLVGPASRFF
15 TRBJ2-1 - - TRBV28 TGTGCCAGCAGTTCCCCCACAGGGTACCAAGAGACCCAGTTCTTC CASSSPTGYQETQFF
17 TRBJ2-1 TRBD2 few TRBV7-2 TGTGCCAGCAGCCTTACTTTAGCGGGAGGGCGCTACAATGAGCAGTTCTTC CASSLTLAGGRYNEQFF
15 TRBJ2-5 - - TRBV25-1 TGTGCCAGCAGTGAATGGGCAGAGGCTAGGGGCGAGCAGAACTTC CASSEWAEARGEQNF
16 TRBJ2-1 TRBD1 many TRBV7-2 TGTGCCAGCAGACTACTGACAGGGACATTCTACAATGAGCAGTTCTTC CASRLLTGTFYNEQFF
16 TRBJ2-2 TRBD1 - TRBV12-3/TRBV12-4 TGTGCCAGCAGTTTAGGAACAGGGGTTGGCACCGGGGAGCTGTTTTTT CASSLGTGVGTGELFF
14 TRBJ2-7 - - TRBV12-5 TGTGCTAGTGGTGTGGTACAACAGTACTACGAGCAGTACTTC CASGVVQQYYEQYF
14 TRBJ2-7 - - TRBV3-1 TGTGCCAGCAGCCAAGAGGCTAGCTCCTACGAGCAGTACTTC CASSQEASSYEQYF
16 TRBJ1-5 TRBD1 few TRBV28 TGTGCCAGCAGCTTTATCAGGACAGGGCGAAATCAGCCCCAGCATTTT CASSFIRTGRNQPQHF
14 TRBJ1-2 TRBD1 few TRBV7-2 TGTGCCAGCAACCAAGGGGACAGGGCGGTTGGCTACACCTTC CASNQGDRAVGYTF
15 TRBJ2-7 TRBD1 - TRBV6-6 TGTGCCAGCAGTTACGGGACAGTGAGCTCCTACGAGCAGTACTTC CASSYGTVSSYEQYF
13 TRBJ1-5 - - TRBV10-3 TGTGCCATCAGTGGGGCGACAGATCAGCCCCAGCATTTT CAISGATDQPQHF
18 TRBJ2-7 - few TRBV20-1 TGCAGTGCTAGCGGAAATCAAGTCGGATCTTTGGGATCCTACGAGCAGTACTTC CSASGNQVGSLGSYEQYF
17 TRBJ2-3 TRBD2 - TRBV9 TGTGCCAGCAGCGTAGGTCCAGCGGGAGAACCCACAGATACGCAGTATTTT CASSVGPAGEPTDTQYF